The TCR beta chain described here comes from a study of cytomegalovirus exposure and HLA in healthy donors. It was with 60 Vbeta and 13 Jbeta primers that the PCR ran. Sequencing used immunoSEQ multiplex PCR; TCRdb keeps in-frame clones, though not all of them. Here the sample spans some 150,000 clones, about 82% being singletons. The source material was PBMCs. The receptor was isolated from a male donor in good health and CMV-seronegative.

CDR3 coding DNA: TGTGCCAGTGGGGACAGGGCCAATGAGCAGTTCTTC. Protein sequence: CASGDRANEQFF. The chain links TRBV19 to TRBJ2-1; 9 bases agree with TRBD1. Per germline, CDR1 LNHDA and CDR2 SQIVND (reference sequence). This CDR3 is 12 amino acids long. After removal of 8 bases from V and 6 bases from J, the junction contained 2 bases not matched to a gene.